This TCR beta chain was retrieved from a study of radiation and T cells in renal cell carcinoma. At the level of the study: Nephrectomy followed 15 Gy stereotactic body radiation by 4 weeks.

CDR3 length equals 14 residues. With 4 bases clipped from V and 4 bases from J, the junction kept 2 bases outside the gene matches. Germline CDR1 is SGHNT and CDR2 is YYREEE (reference sequence). This clone was observed a single time. The method was immunoSEQ multiplex PCR; TCRdb's version includes in-frame clones alone and lacks a portion of them. The data show over 120,000 clones, approximately 91% seen once. Time point specified: baseline pretreatment blood. The treatment here: 15 Gy SBRT to primary tumor, nephrectomy 4 weeks later. Blood was sampled at baseline, 2 weeks and 4 weeks after SBRT. The patient's renal cell carcinoma had clear cell pathology.

The input for sequencing was blood, taken from a patient whose treatment included radiotherapy and nephrectomy. This sequence originates from a woman aged 45-60 years with renal cell carcinoma. This chain joins TRBV5-4 and TRBJ2-7; 13 bases align to TRBD2. In nucleotides, the CDR3 is TGTGCCAGCAGCGGGACTAGCGGGGCATACGAGCAGTACTTC. Amino acids: CASSGTSGAYEQYF.